This entry concerns a single T cell receptor beta chain. Its antigen is still unknown. Germline CDR1 and CDR2: SEHNR and FQNEAQ (reference sequence). The V gene lost 0 bases and the J gene lost 5 bases, with 7 bases spanning the gap. The CDR3 is made up of 13 amino acids. The data belong to a study of T cell repertoires in cytomegalovirus infection. Study context: Shared public TCR beta signatures pointed to both CMV infection and a matching HLA type.

Via MiXCR, TCRdb re-called the reads, giving one row per CDR3 protein. The table records around 85,000 distinct CDR3 sequences, around 49% of them present only once. This sample comprised CD8+ T cells from cultured PBMCs, obtained from culture after CMV antigen stimulation. The V gene is TRBV7-9, the J gene TRBJ1-2; TRBD1 is a possible D gene (5 bases). This clonotype was sampled from a human donor in good health (CMV status not recorded). Some clones in this sample may be carry-over from other donors' samples. The CDR3 here is CASSLARAYGYTF. The CDR3 DNA follows: TGTGCCAGCAGCTTAGCCAGGGCGTATGGCTACACCTTC.